The 31 T cell receptor beta chains presented below share a single source sample, sequenced in a study of blood T cell repertoires in COVID-19. Repertoires were generated with immunoSEQ multiplex PCR, while TCRdb's copy carries only in-frame clones and drops some. Here the sample spans fewer than 400,000 clones, 80% to 90% being singletons. Source material: PBMCs or T cells enriched from blood (not recorded which). These receptor sequences come from a woman between 45 and 60 years old who had recovered from COVID-19.

V gene TRBV27 combines with J gene TRBJ1-2; D gene unclear. The CDR3 covers 15 residues. V was clipped by 1 base and J by 4 bases, with 13 bases between them. Germline values: CDR1 MNHEY, CDR2 SMNVEV (reference sequence). CDR3 coding DNA: TGTGCCAGCAGTTTATTCCCGTCATTTAGCTATGGCTACACCTTC. Translation gives CASSLFPSFSYGYTF.

The chain combines TRBV10-2 with TRBJ1-6, with 7 bases aligning to TRBD1. J gave up 11 bases and V 6 bases, and 13 bases lay outside the gene matches. The germline gives CDR1 WSHSY, CDR2 SAAADI. The CDR3 runs 15 residues. This CDR3 reads CASRDLTGDRTPLHF. The CDR3 nucleotides are TGCGCCAGCAGGGACCTCACAGGGGATAGGACACCCCTCCACTTT.

The chain carries TRBV4-3 and TRBJ2-1; D possibly corresponds to TRBD1 (6 bases). Germline lookup yields CDR1 LGHNA and CDR2 YSLEER. The CDR3 totals 16 residues. V was trimmed by 4 bases and J by 6 bases, leaving 19 bases between them. The CDR3: CASSLGGGHVTNEQFF. CDR3 sequence (DNA): TGCGCCAGCAGCCTCGGTGGGGGCCACGTCACCAATGAGCAGTTCTTC.

CDR3 DNA: TGTGCCAGCAGCTTATCTTCAACTAATCAGCCCCAGCATTTT. Protein: CASSLSSTNQPQHF. The J gene is TRBJ1-5, the V gene TRBV7-2; D is ambiguous. V gave up 2 bases and J gave up 4 bases, with 9 bases separating them. The germline V gene encodes CDR1 SGHTA and CDR2 FQGNSA. The CDR3 totals 14 residues.

The rearrangement uses TRBV19 and TRBJ1-1; 7 positions agree with TRBD1. This CDR3 contains 16 residues. With V trimmed by 4 bases and J by 5 bases, 13 bases remained unmatched. The germline CDR1 and CDR2 sequences are LNHDA and SQIVND (reference sequence). CDR3 bases: TGTGCCAGTAGTACGGAATGGGTGACAGGGTATACTGAAGCTTTCTTT. Translating gives CASSTEWVTGYTEAFF.

The J gene is TRBJ1-2, the V gene TRBV5-8; D perhaps matches TRBD1 (5 bases). Germline loops: CDR1 SGHTS, CDR2 YDEGEE. CDR3 length: 13 residues. V was trimmed by 2 bases and J by 4 bases, leaving 9 bases between them. The CDR3 sequence: CASSFQGVYGYTF. The CDR3 DNA sequence: TGTGCCAGCAGCTTCCAGGGTGTCTATGGCTACACCTTC.

The chain uses TRBV24-1 and TRBJ2-1; 9 nucleotides agree with TRBD2. V lost 3 bases, J lost 9 bases, and 5 bases stayed unmatched. The germline V gene encodes CDR1 KGHDR and CDR2 SFDVKD. CDR3 size: 14 residues. The CDR3 region has the DNA TGTGCCACCAGTGATGGGCTAGCGGGGACTGAGCAGTTCTTC. The encoded protein is CATSDGLAGTEQFF.

This clone was observed a single time. The V and J genes are TRBV5-6 and TRBJ1-6, with D unclear. Germline CDR1 reads SGHDT; CDR2 reads YYEEEE. V lost 0 bases and J lost 6, with 19 bases in between. CDR3 length: 18 amino acids. The CDR3 protein is CASSLGGLTATFNSPLHF. The CDR3 bases are TGTGCCAGCAGCTTGGGAGGCCTGACTGCTACCTTTAATTCACCCCTCCACTTT. The entire variable domain, with the rest obtained from reference TRBV5-6 and TRBJ1-6, is as follows: DAGVTQSPTHLIKTRGQQVTLRCSPKSGHDTVSWYQQALGQGPQFIFQYYEEEERQRGNFPDRFSGHQFPNYSSELNVNALLLGDSALYLCASSLGGLTATFNSPLHFGNGTRLTVT.

The CDR3, as DNA: TGTGCCAGCAGGACAGAGACTGCACGGACTGAAGCTTTCTTT. It is translated as CASRTETARTEAFF. This chain uses TRBV6-5 with TRBJ1-1; weak D call: TRBD1 (5 bases). Germline lookup yields CDR1 MNHEY and CDR2 SVGAGI. V was cut by 6 bases and J by 5 bases, with 16 bases left in between. This CDR3 region has 14 residues.

This clone occurred a few times. The rearrangement uses TRBV7-2 and TRBJ1-2; possible D gene TRBD1, 5 bases. Germline V gives CDR1 SGHTA, CDR2 FQGNSA. The CDR3 runs 13 residues. Trimming removed 7 bases at V and 7 bases at J, with 16 bases between. CDR3 sequence: CASTPWGGGGYTF. The CDR3 DNA sequence: TGTGCCAGCACACCGTGGGGGGGTGGTGGCTACACCTTC.

The chain links TRBV2 to TRBJ2-3; D remains ambiguous. V lost 10 bases and J lost 3, with 11 bases in between. The V gene's germline CDR1 is SNHLY and CDR2 FYNNEI. This CDR3 is 12 amino acids long. The CDR3 bases are TGTGCCACTCACTACGGTACAGATACGCAGTATTTT. Translating it yields CATHYGTDTQYF.

With respect to this clone: The same CDR3 also results from other DNA sequences found in this sample. The rearrangement uses TRBV28 and TRBJ1-5, with 8 positions matching TRBD1. The CDR3 runs 14 residues. The V segment lost 6 bases and the J segment 4 bases; nucleotides outside the gene matches: 5. The germline gives CDR1 MDHEN, CDR2 SYDVKM. CDR3 residues: CASSPDRGNQPQHF. The CDR3 region has the DNA TGTGCCAGCAGCCCCGACAGGGGAAATCAGCCCCAGCATTTT.

The chain joins TRBV19 to TRBJ1-2, with D hard to call. The germline V and J ends were trimmed by 6 bases and 1 base, with 9 bases remaining between them. Germline CDR1 LNHDA, CDR2 SQIVND (reference sequence). This CDR3 is built from 13 residues. The CDR3 region has the DNA TGTGCCAGTAGCTACAGCTTTAACTATGGCTACACCTTC. This codes for CASSYSFNYGYTF.

This CDR3 is CASSPSRDRGEPLHF. The DNA for the CDR3 is TGCGCCAGCAGCCCGTCCCGGGACAGGGGCGAGCCCCTCCACTTT. The J gene is TRBJ1-6, the V gene TRBV5-1, with 10 bases fitting TRBD1. In germline, CDR1 is SGHRS, CDR2 YFSETQ. The CDR3 runs 15 residues. The J segment lost 13 bases and the V segment lost 4 bases, leaving 11 bases of the junction unmatched. The variable domain in full, with the rest retrieved from reference TRBV5-1 and TRBJ1-6, is KAGVTQTPRYLIKTRGQQVTLSCSPISGHRSVSWYQQTPGQGLQFLFEYFSETQRNKGNFPGRFSGRQFSNSRSEMNVSTLELGDSALYLCASSPSRDRGEPLHFGNGTRLTVT.

This clone was recorded once. This chain uses TRBV5-8 with TRBJ2-1, with 11 nucleotides matching TRBD2. Germline V gene data show CDR1 as SGHTS and CDR2 as YDEGEE. The CDR3 is 15 amino acids. After removal of 5 bases from V and 3 bases from J, the junction contained 4 bases not matched to a gene. The DNA of the CDR3 is TGTGCCAGCAGATCTGGACTAGCGGGCTACAATGAGCAGTTCTTC. Translation gives CASRSGLAGYNEQFF.

The genes are TRBV7-8 and TRBJ1-5; 9 nucleotides line up with TRBD1. Germline V gives CDR1 SGHVS, CDR2 FQNEAQ. The J segment lost 4 bases and the V segment lost 8 bases, leaving 15 bases of the junction unmatched. The CDR3 length is 17 residues. The CDR3, as DNA: TGTGCCAGCGGACGCCATCCGGGACAGGGCCTAAATCAGCCCCAGCATTTT. Its protein is CASGRHPGQGLNQPQHF.

This clone occurred a few times. V gene TRBV7-9 combines with J gene TRBJ1-1; tentative D call: TRBD1 (5 bases). The CDR3 sequence is 14 residues long. CDR1 and CDR2 (germline): SEHNR, FQNEAQ (reference sequence). Trimming took off 5 bases at V and 0 bases at J, with 10 bases between the two ends. CDR3 amino acids: CASSRTSLNTEAFF. CDR3 coding DNA: TGTGCCAGCAGCCGGACAAGTTTGAACACTGAAGCTTTCTTT.

This clone was recorded only once. Other DNA sequences in the same sample also yield this CDR3. The V gene is TRBV19, the J gene TRBJ2-1, with TRBD1 identical over 8 bases. Germline CDR1 LNHDA, CDR2 SQIVND (reference sequence). CDR3 length: 15 amino acids. V shed 3 bases, J shed 2 bases, and the junction held 3 bases outside the gene matches. CDR3 DNA: TGTGCCAGTAGTATTGGACAGGGCCCCTACAATGAGCAGTTCTTC. The encoded protein is CASSIGQGPYNEQFF.

This rearrangement joins TRBV6-5 to TRBJ1-2; tentative D call: TRBD1 (5 bases). The CDR3 is 15 residues long. Germline CDR1 MNHEY, CDR2 SVGAGI. Trimming took 7 bases from V and 7 from J, leaving 22 bases between them. CDR3 coding DNA: TGTGCCAGCACCGCGATCGGTCTAGGGGCGCGTGGCTACACCTTC. Its protein product is CASTAIGLGARGYTF.

The rearrangement uses TRBV19 and TRBJ1-1; D remains unclear. The CDR3 is 13 residues long. V was pared by 6 bases and J by 5 bases, with 13 bases between. CDR1 and CDR2 (germline): LNHDA, SQIVND (reference sequence). The CDR3 DNA sequence: TGTGCCAGTAGATCGACTGGTAGAACTGAAGCTTTCTTT. Translating gives CASRSTGRTEAFF.

The chain uses TRBV6-5 and TRBJ1-6, with D possibly matching TRBD1 (5 bases). CDR1 and CDR2 from the germline V gene are MNHEY and SVGAGI. The CDR3 consists of 14 residues. Trimming took off 5 bases at V and 7 bases at J, with 12 bases between the two ends. This CDR3 is CASSPDMFNSPLHF. The CDR3 nucleotides are TGTGCCAGCAGTCCGGACATGTTCAATTCACCCCTCCACTTT.

The chain has TRBV7-9 and TRBJ2-2; 14 bases align to TRBD2. The CDR3 runs 18 residues. In germline, CDR1 is SEHNR, CDR2 FQNEAQ (reference sequence). Trimming cost V 5 bases and J 3 bases; bases outside gene matches: 8. CDR3 nucleotide sequence: TGTGCCAGCAGCGTACGACTAGCGGGGGGGCTGGACACCGGGGAGCTGTTTTTT. This translates into CASSVRLAGGLDTGELFF.

The chain has TRBV30 and TRBJ1-5, with D possibly matching TRBD1 (5 bases). This CDR3 has 12 amino acids. Germline-derived CDR1 and CDR2 are GTSNPN and SVGIG (reference sequence). Trimming removed 2 bases from V and 7 bases from J, with 9 bases in between. This CDR3 reads CAWSSGGQPQHF. Written as DNA, the CDR3 is TGTGCCTGGAGTAGCGGGGGGCAGCCCCAGCATTTT.

The chain employs TRBV3-1 (or the pseudogene TRBV3-2) and TRBJ2-1; TRBD1 aligns across 10 bases. Germline-derived CDR1 and CDR2 are LGHDT and YNNKEL (reference sequence). The J segment lost 4 bases and the V segment lost 4 bases, leaving 7 bases of the junction unmatched. This CDR3 spans 16 amino acids. As DNA, the CDR3 is TGTGCCAGCAGCCCTTGGACAGGGGGAGAATACAATGAGCAGTTCTTC. It yields the protein CASSPWTGGEYNEQFF.

The CDR3 is CASSVDWVEGTQYF. In DNA, the CDR3 is TGTGCCAGCAGCGTAGATTGGGTCGAGGGGACCCAGTACTTC. This rearrangement joins TRBV9 to TRBJ2-5; D possibly corresponds to TRBD2 (5 bases). This CDR3 spans 14 amino acids. Trimming left V 0 bases short and J 7 bases short, with 13 bases between. The germline V gene encodes CDR1 SGDLS and CDR2 YYNGEE. Together with reference TRBV9 and TRBJ2-5, the CDR3 gives the full variable domain: DSGVTQTPKHLITATGQRVTLRCSPRSGDLSVYWYQQSLDQGLQFLIQYYNGEERAKGNILERFSAQQFPDLHSELNLSSLELGDSALYFCASSVDWVEGTQYFGPGTRLLVL.

This rearrangement joins TRBV9 to TRBJ1-2; D is possibly TRBD1 (5 bases). Germline V gives CDR1 SGDLS, CDR2 YYNGEE. The CDR3 spans 15 residues. Between the trimmed V and J ends, which lost 4 bases and 3 bases, there was a span of 16 bases. The CDR3 is CASSTQGGTYYGYTF. CDR3 bases: TGTGCCAGCAGCACCCAGGGTGGCACATACTATGGCTACACCTTC.

V gene TRBV5-1 combines with J gene TRBJ1-1, with D possibly TRBD1 on 6 matching bases. Trimming left V 5 bases short and J 11 bases short, with 19 bases between. The CDR3 has 13 residues. CDR1 and CDR2 from the germline V gene are SGHRS and YFSETQ. The CDR3 is CASRSGEGLRAFF. DNA of the CDR3: TGCGCCAGCAGATCAGGGGAGGGGCTTAGGGCTTTCTTT.

The V gene is TRBV10-1, the J gene TRBJ2-7; TRBD2 matches at 8 bases. CDR1 and CDR2 from the germline V gene are WNHNN and SYGVQD (reference sequence). The CDR3 has 14 residues. J gave up 0 bases and V 7 bases, and 5 bases lay outside the gene matches. CDR3 nucleotide sequence: TGCGCCAGCAACAACGGGGGGGCCTCCTACGAGCAGTACTTC. Its protein product is CASNNGGASYEQYF.

J is TRBJ2-2 and V is TRBV18; D not certain. Trimming took 1 base from V and 7 from J, leaving 7 bases between them. Germline V gene sequence: CDR1 KGHSH, CDR2 LQKENI. The CDR3 has 13 amino acids. The CDR3 DNA sequence: TGTGCCAGCTCACCACAGCTGTACGGGGAGCTGTTTTTT. This codes for CASSPQLYGELFF.

This chain links TRBV19 with TRBJ1-1; possibly TRBD1 for D (5 bases). The CDR3 spans 13 residues. Germline V gives CDR1 LNHDA, CDR2 SQIVND (reference sequence). The V and J ends lost 5 bases and 8 bases respectively, with 15 bases between them. CDR3 amino acids: CASSVRGGSEAFF. As DNA, the CDR3 is TGTGCCAGTAGTGTGAGGGGAGGGTCCGAAGCTTTCTTT. Full variable domain (missing parts from reference TRBV19 and TRBJ1-1): DGGITQSPKYLFRKEGQNVTLSCEQNLNHDAMYWYRQDPGQGLRLIYYSQIVNDFQKGDIAEGYSVSREKKESFPLTVTSAQKNPTAFYLCASSVRGGSEAFFGQGTRLTVV.

The chain has TRBV5-1 and TRBJ2-1; no clear D gene. CDR1 is SGHRS and CDR2 is YFSETQ in the germline V gene. This CDR3 contains 16 residues. V lost 0 bases and J lost 3, with 13 bases in between. CDR3: CASSLADPGSYNEQFF. CDR3 DNA sequence: TGCGCCAGCAGCTTGGCCGACCCAGGAAGCTACAATGAGCAGTTCTTC.